Here is one T cell receptor (beta chain) with its context. The source of the sample is a study of neurological immune-mediated disorders. In every sequencing run, more than 180 million TCR-beta sequences were generated from 15-18 subjects. Each CDR3 protein gets one entry after TCRdb re-called the 5' RACE reads with MiXCR. Of roughly 50,000 distinct CDR3 sequences in the sample, roughly 15% are singletons; the top ten hold approximately 4%. J was trimmed by 7 bases and V by 10 bases; bases with no gene match: 7. The CDR3 consists of 13 residues. Germline assignment: CDR1 ENHRY and CDR2 SYGVKD. The sequence came from a man in his sixties in good health. The rearrangement links TRBV10-3 to TRBJ1-6; 7 bases are a match to TRBD1. Sequenced: PBMCs. The CDR3 protein is CATWTGENSPLHF. The CDR3 DNA reads as TGTGCCACATGGACAGGCGAAAATTCACCCCTCCACTTT.